This T cell receptor beta chain is from a study of early T cells in non-severe SARS-CoV-2 infection. As for the study in general: Bulk RNA taken from unsorted whole blood was sequenced, leaving chains unpaired.

The library protocol tagged individual cDNA molecules with unique molecular identifiers. MiXCR was run by TCRdb on the 5' RACE reads, yielding one entry per CDR3 protein. The profile covers 69,000 or so distinct CDR3 sequences, with about 4.9% appearing a single time and under 4% taken by the ten largest. Study conclusions and caveats: In VDJdb matching, anti-spike CD8 responses were favored while private and CD4 specificities went missing.

The CDR3 is 15 residues long. Per the germline V gene, CDR1 is DFQATT and CDR2 is SNEGSKA (reference sequence). V was shortened by 6 bases and J by 0 bases, with 15 bases between the two germline ends. This clonotype was counted at least ten times. Its specificity is unknown. The chain joins TRBV20-1 to TRBJ1-5; D gene unclear. This clonotype was sampled from an adult who was a healthcare worker with PCR-confirmed SARS-CoV-2 infection or an uninfected control (not recorded which). The donor label of this sample is uncertain. Material: whole blood, obtained at baseline. CDR3 DNA: TGCAGTGCGGCCTCGACAATTTATAGCAATCAGCCCCAGCATTTT. The encoded protein is CSAASTIYSNQPQHF.